This T cell receptor beta chain was captured by sequencing in a study of shared clonotypes between healthy human individuals. The V gene lost 5 bases and the J gene lost 0 bases, with 11 bases spanning the gap. This CDR3 is 15 amino acids long. Looked up from germline, CDR1 is MDHEN and CDR2 is SYDVKM. What was sequenced on ten immunoSEQ deep assay plates was unsorted PBMC DNA. Authors' data handling: With immunoSEQ giving junction-only sequences and no quality scores, filtering differed. This table comes from immunoSEQ multiplex PCR, and its TCRdb copy is limited to in-frame clones, with some not included. The DNA gave D and trimming, while V, J and clone size come from that table. Here the sample spans hundreds of thousands of clones, roughly 79% being singletons.

The V gene is TRBV28, the J gene TRBJ2-4; no firm D call. The sequenced sample was PBMCs. The clonotype originates from a woman in her 40s in good health. Some clones in this sample may be carry-over from other donors' samples. Here the CDR3 reads CASSQAEIAKNIQYF. The CDR3, as DNA: TGTGCCAGCAGTCAAGCCGAAATAGCCAAAAACATTCAGTACTTC.